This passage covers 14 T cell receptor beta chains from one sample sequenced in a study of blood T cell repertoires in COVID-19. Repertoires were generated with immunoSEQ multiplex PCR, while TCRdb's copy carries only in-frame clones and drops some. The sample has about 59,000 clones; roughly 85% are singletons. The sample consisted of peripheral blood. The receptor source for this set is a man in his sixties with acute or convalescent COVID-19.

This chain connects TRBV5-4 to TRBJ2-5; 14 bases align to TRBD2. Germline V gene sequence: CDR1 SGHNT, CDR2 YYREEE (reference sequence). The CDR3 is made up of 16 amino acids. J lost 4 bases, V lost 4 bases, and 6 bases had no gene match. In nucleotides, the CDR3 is TGTGCCAGCAGCGAGGGAGGACTAGCGGGAGGAGAGACCCAGTACTTC. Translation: CASSEGGLAGGETQYF.

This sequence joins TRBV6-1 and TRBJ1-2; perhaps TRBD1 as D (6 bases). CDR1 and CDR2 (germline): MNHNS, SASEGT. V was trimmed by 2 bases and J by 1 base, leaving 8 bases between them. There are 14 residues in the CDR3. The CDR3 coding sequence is TGTGCCAGCAGTGAAACAGGGAGTAACTATGGCTACACCTTC. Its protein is CASSETGSNYGYTF.

This CDR3 reads CASSLLQGAFGETQYF. The CDR3 bases are TGTGCCAGCAGCTTACTACAGGGGGCCTTTGGGGAGACCCAGTACTTC. V usage is TRBV7-9 and J usage is TRBJ2-5, with 9 bases aligning to TRBD1. Germline CDR1 and CDR2: SEHNR and FQNEAQ (reference sequence). Trimming removed 2 bases from V and 5 bases from J; junction bases left unmatched: 9. The CDR3 consists of 16 residues. The full variable domain, in which reference TRBV7-9 and TRBJ2-5 provide the parts outside the CDR3, is DTGVSQNPRHKITKRGQNVTFRCDPISEHNRLYWYRQTLGQGPEFLTYFQNEAQLEKSRLLSDRFSAERPKGSFSTLEIQRTEQGDSAMYLCASSLLQGAFGETQYFGPGTRLLVL.

This CDR3 reads CASSEHREKLFF. The DNA of the CDR3 is TGTGCCAGCAGTGAACACAGGGAAAAACTGTTTTTT. The V and J genes are TRBV25-1 and TRBJ1-4, with TRBD1 as a possible D gene (5 bases). The CDR3 is 12 residues long. V dropped 2 bases and J dropped 8 bases, with 6 bases sitting between them. CDR1 MGHDK and CDR2 SYGVNS come from the germline V gene.

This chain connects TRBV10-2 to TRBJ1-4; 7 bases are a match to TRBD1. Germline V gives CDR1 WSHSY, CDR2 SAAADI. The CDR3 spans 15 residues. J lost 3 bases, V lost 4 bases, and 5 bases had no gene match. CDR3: CASSVTGMANEKLFF. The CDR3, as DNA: TGCGCCAGCAGTGTGACAGGGATGGCTAATGAAAAACTGTTTTTT.

CDR3 loop: CASSRASPGKETQYF. The DNA for the CDR3 is TGTGCCAGCAGCCGGGCCTCCCCGGGGAAAGAGACCCAGTACTTC. The V call is TRBV5-8, the J call TRBJ2-5; a possible D gene is TRBD2 (5 bases). V was pared by 4 bases and J by 3 bases, with 16 bases between. CDR1 and CDR2 (germline): SGHTS, YDEGEE. The CDR3 is 15 residues long.

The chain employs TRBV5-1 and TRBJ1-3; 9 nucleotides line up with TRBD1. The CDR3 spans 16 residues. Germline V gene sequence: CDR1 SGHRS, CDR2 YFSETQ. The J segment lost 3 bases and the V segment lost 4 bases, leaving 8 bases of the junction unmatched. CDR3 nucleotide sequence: TGCGCCAGCAGCCCTACAGGGGGCGCGGATGGAAACACCATATATTTT. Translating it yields CASSPTGGADGNTIYF.

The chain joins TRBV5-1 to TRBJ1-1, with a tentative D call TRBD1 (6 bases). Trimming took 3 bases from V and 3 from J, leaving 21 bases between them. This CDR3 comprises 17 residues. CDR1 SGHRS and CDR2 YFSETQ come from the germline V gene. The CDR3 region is CASSWAQGPPTDTEAFF. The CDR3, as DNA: TGCGCCAGCAGCTGGGCTCAGGGGCCCCCCACGGACACTGAAGCTTTCTTT.

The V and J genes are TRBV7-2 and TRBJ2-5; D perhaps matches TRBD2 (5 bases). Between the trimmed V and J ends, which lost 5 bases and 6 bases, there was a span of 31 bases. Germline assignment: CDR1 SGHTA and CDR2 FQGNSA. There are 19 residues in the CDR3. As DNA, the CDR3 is TGTGCCAGCAGCCTTCGTGAGATGGGTTTTAAGAACTGGGAGCAGACCCAGTACTTC. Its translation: CASSLREMGFKNWEQTQYF.

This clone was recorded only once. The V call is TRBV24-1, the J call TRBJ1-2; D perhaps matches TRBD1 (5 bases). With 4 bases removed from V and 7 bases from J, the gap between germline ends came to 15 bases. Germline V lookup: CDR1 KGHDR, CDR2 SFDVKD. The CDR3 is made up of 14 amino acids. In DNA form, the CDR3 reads TGTGCCACCAGTGACCTCAGGGAAGGTGGTGGCTACACCTTC. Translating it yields CATSDLREGGGYTF.

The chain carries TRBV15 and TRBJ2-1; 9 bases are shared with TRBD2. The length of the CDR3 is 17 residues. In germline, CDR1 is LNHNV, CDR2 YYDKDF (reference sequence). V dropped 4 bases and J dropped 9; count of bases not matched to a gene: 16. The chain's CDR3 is CATSTPQRGRANPEQFF. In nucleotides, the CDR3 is TGTGCCACCAGCACACCTCAACGCGGGAGGGCCAACCCTGAGCAGTTCTTC.

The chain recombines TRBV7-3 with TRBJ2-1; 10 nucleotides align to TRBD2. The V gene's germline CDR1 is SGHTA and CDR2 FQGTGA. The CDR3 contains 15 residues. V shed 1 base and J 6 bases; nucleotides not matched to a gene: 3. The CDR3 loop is CASSLSLAGANEQFF. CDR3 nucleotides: TGTGCCAGCAGCTTAAGTCTAGCGGGAGCCAATGAGCAGTTCTTC. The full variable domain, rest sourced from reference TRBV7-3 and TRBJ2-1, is GAGVSQTPSNKVTEKGKYVELRCDPISGHTALYWYRQSLGQGPEFLIYFQGTGAADDSGLPNDRFFAVRPEGSVSTLKIQRTERGDSAVYLCASSLSLAGANEQFFGPGTRLTVL.

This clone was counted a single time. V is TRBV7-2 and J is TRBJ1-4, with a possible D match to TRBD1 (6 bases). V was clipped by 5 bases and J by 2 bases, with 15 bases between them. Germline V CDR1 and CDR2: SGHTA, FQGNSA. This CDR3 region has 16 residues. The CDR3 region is CASSRQGMGTNEKLFF. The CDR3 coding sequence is TGTGCCAGCAGCCGTCAGGGGATGGGGACTAATGAAAAACTGTTTTTT.

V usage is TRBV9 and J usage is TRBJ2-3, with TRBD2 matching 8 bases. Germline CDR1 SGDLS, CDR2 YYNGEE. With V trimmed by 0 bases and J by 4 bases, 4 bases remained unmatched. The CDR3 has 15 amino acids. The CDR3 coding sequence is TGTGCCAGCAGCGTAGCGGGAGGGAACTCAGATACGCAGTATTTT. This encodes CASSVAGGNSDTQYF.